The 18 T cell receptor beta chains listed next were all sequenced from one sample in a study of T cell responses to AZD1222 COVID-19 vaccine. Here immunoSEQ multiplex PCR was the method, and the copy in TCRdb shows in-frame clones only, minus some. The sample yields roughly 77,000 clones, 92% seen once. The sample was peripheral blood, taken 28 days after the second AZD1222 dose. The receptors stem from an adult who received the AZD1222 COVID-19 vaccine.

The V call is TRBV7-3, the J call TRBJ2-1; 7 nucleotides line up with TRBD2. The germline CDR1 and CDR2 sequences are SGHTA and FQGTGA. Trimming took 3 bases from V and 0 from J; bases not matched to a gene: 8. The CDR3 sequence is 17 residues long. DNA of the CDR3: TGTGCCAGCAGCTTTTTGGGGGGGACTGTCTCCTACAATGAGCAGTTCTTC. Its protein product is CASSFLGGTVSYNEQFF.

This chain joins TRBV7-6 and TRBJ2-3, with no clear D. Germline V gene data show CDR1 as SGHVS and CDR2 as FNYEAQ. Trimming removed 4 bases from V and 0 bases from J, with 17 bases in between. The CDR3 has 17 residues. The CDR3 region is CASSSFVGRSSTDTQYF. For the CDR3, the DNA is TGTGCCAGCAGCTCTTTTGTTGGCAGGTCTAGCACAGATACGCAGTATTTT.

This clone was recorded only once. The genes are TRBV3-1 (or the pseudogene TRBV3-2) and TRBJ2-2; 7 positions match TRBD2. The CDR3 runs to 16 residues. Germline trimming cut 1 base from V and 2 bases from J; bases unmatched to any gene: 4. Germline loops: CDR1 LGHDT, CDR2 YNNKEL (reference sequence). The DNA of the CDR3 is TGTGCCAGCAGCCAAGTCCCTAGCGGAAACACCGGGGAGCTGTTTTTT. Its translation: CASSQVPSGNTGELFF.

The chain uses TRBV2 and TRBJ1-2; D remains unclear. Trimming removed 5 bases at V and 3 bases at J, with 19 bases between. Looked up from germline, CDR1 is SNHLY and CDR2 is FYNNEI. The CDR3 runs 16 residues. CDR3 DNA sequence: TGTGCCAGCAGTCTCAGTAGGCAGGAAGGGTACTATGGCTACACCTTC. Translating gives CASSLSRQEGYYGYTF.

CDR3 region: CASSFRGWGPTRNTEAFF. CDR3 bases: TGTGCCAGCAGCTTCCGGGGGTGGGGGCCAACTCGGAACACTGAAGCTTTCTTT. The chain has TRBV11-2 and TRBJ1-1, with a tentative D call TRBD1 (6 bases). From germline, CDR1 is SGHAT and CDR2 FQNNGV. The CDR3 loop spans 18 amino acids. V dropped 3 bases and J dropped 1 base, with 21 bases sitting between them.

This chain uses TRBV24-1 with TRBJ1-2, with 11 positions matching TRBD1. There are 17 residues in the CDR3. J gave up 7 bases and V 7 bases, and 16 bases lay outside the gene matches. The germline V gene has CDR1 KGHDR and CDR2 SFDVKD. DNA for the CDR3: TGTGCCACCAGCCGCAACCGGGACAGGGGGATGATGGGTGGCTACACCTTC. Its protein is CATSRNRDRGMMGGYTF.

The chain couples TRBV10-3 to TRBJ1-5; 7 nucleotides align to TRBD1. J gave up 0 bases and V 5 bases, and 4 bases lay outside the gene matches. Germline V gene data show CDR1 as ENHRY and CDR2 as SYGVKD. This CDR3 is 15 amino acids long. The CDR3 here is CAISTTGLSNQPQHF. The DNA of the CDR3 is TGTGCCATCAGTACGACAGGGCTTAGCAATCAGCCCCAGCATTTT.

This rearrangement joins TRBV6-5 to TRBJ2-1; D remains unclear. Germline V gene lookup returns CDR1 MNHEY and CDR2 SVGAGI. The CDR3 sequence is 13 residues long. The V end lost 4 bases, the J end lost 8 bases, and 12 bases lay between the germline ends. CDR3 region: CASSFFRLDEQFF. As DNA, the CDR3 is TGTGCCAGCAGTTTCTTCCGTTTGGATGAGCAGTTCTTC.

J is TRBJ2-7 and V is TRBV28; D ambiguous. CDR1 is MDHEN, CDR2 SYDVKM, per germline. The CDR3 spans 15 residues. V was pared by 7 bases and J by 3 bases, with 19 bases between. The CDR3 loop is CASTPNGLGLYEQYF. DNA of the CDR3: TGTGCCAGCACCCCAAACGGCCTAGGTCTCTACGAGCAGTACTTC.

Only one count was recorded for this clone. This chain connects TRBV6-5 to TRBJ1-4, with D perhaps matching TRBD1 (5 bases). Trimming shortened V by 8 bases and J by 8 bases, and 18 bases separated the two germline ends. Germline CDR1 and CDR2: MNHEY and SVGAGI. This CDR3 spans 14 amino acids. CDR3 bases: TGTGCCAGCTTCCTCGGGGGGGGGAGCGAAAAACTGTTTTTT. Its translation: CASFLGGGSEKLFF.

This clone appeared a single time. The chain uses TRBV9 and TRBJ2-2; D call uncertain. Trimming stripped 1 base from V and 0 bases from J, with 13 bases between. This CDR3 spans 17 amino acids. Per the germline V gene, CDR1 is SGDLS and CDR2 is YYNGEE. The CDR3 is CASSVTFGPANTGELFF. The CDR3 DNA is TGTGCCAGCAGCGTAACTTTCGGCCCCGCGAACACCGGGGAGCTGTTTTTT.

This clone was counted between two and nine times. The chain links TRBV7-9 to TRBJ1-6; D is ambiguous. Germline V gives CDR1 SEHNR, CDR2 FQNEAQ (reference sequence). Trimming left V 5 bases short and J 10 bases short, with 9 bases between. CDR3 size: 12 residues. The CDR3 DNA reads TGTGCCAGCAGCCCTCTGAGATCACCCCTCCACTTT. Translation gives CASSPLRSPLHF.

The J gene is TRBJ1-6, the V gene TRBV6-1; D not resolved. The germline gives CDR1 MNHNS, CDR2 SASEGT. CDR3 length equals 15 residues. V was cut by 2 bases and J by 7 bases, with 12 bases left in between. In nucleotides, the CDR3 is TGTGCCAGCAGTGAATTGGGGAGACACAATTCACCCCTCCACTTT. Its protein is CASSELGRHNSPLHF.

The V call is TRBV5-8, the J call TRBJ1-2; no definite D call. The CDR3 spans 13 residues. CDR1 SGHTS and CDR2 YDEGEE come from the germline V gene. V was pared by 0 bases and J by 3 bases, with 6 bases between. As DNA, the CDR3 is TGTGCCAGCAGCTTGGGGCAGCACTATGGCTACACCTTC. This encodes CASSLGQHYGYTF.

This rearrangement joins TRBV7-2 to TRBJ1-3; D uncertain. This CDR3 has 16 amino acids. Germline CDR1 is SGHTA and CDR2 is FQGNSA. Trimming pared 6 bases from V and 2 bases from J, leaving 17 bases between. The CDR3 here is CASRFPEGVPGNTIYF. CDR3 bases: TGTGCCAGCAGATTTCCGGAGGGTGTCCCTGGAAACACCATATATTTT.

The chain links TRBV7-8 to TRBJ2-7; 8 bases map to TRBD2. The V gene end was trimmed by 0 bases and the J gene end by 5 bases; junction bases not matched to a gene: 9. Germline CDR1 reads SGHVS; CDR2 reads FQNEAQ. The CDR3 sequence is 16 residues long. This CDR3 reads CASSLAYSGSRHEQYF. The CDR3 nucleotides read TGTGCCAGCAGCTTAGCGTACAGCGGGAGTCGCCACGAGCAGTACTTC. The full variable domain, in which reference TRBV7-8 and TRBJ2-7 provide the parts outside the CDR3, is GAGVSQSPRYKVAKRGQDVALRCDPISGHVSLFWYQQALGQGPEFLTYFQNEAQLDKSGLPSDRFFAERPEGSVSTLKIQRTQQEDSAVYLCASSLAYSGSRHEQYFGPGTRLTVT.

The chain has TRBV9 and TRBJ1-3; D call uncertain. From germline, CDR1 is SGDLS and CDR2 YYNGEE. V was pared by 4 bases and J by 3 bases, with 11 bases between. This CDR3 contains 14 residues. Written as DNA, the CDR3 is TGTGCCAGCAGCACTCCCAGCAGTGGAAACACCATATATTTT. Residues: CASSTPSSGNTIYF.

This chain connects TRBV6-2 or TRBV6-3 to TRBJ2-1; 8 nucleotides line up with TRBD2. J was trimmed by 3 bases and V by 5 bases; bases with no gene match: 12. The germline V gene encodes CDR1 MNHEY and CDR2 SVGEGT. CDR3 length: 17 amino acids. The CDR3 protein is CASSPSKREWLYNEQFF. Written as DNA, the CDR3 is TGTGCCAGCAGTCCGTCTAAGCGGGAGTGGCTCTACAATGAGCAGTTCTTC.